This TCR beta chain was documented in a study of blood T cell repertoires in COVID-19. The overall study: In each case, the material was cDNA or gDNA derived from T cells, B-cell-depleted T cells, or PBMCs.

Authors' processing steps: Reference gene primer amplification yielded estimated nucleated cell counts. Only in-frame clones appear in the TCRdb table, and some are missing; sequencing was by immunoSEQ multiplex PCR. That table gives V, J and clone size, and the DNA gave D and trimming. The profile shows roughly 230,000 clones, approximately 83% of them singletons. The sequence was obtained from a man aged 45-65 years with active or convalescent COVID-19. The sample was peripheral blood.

The CDR3 spells CASSESGQVSGYGYTF. CDR3 DNA: TGCGCCAGCAGTGAGTCGGGACAGGTTTCGGGTTATGGCTACACCTTC. The chain uses TRBV10-2 and TRBJ1-2; 8 bases map to TRBD1. Looked up from germline, CDR1 is WSHSY and CDR2 is SAAADI. The CDR3 consists of 16 residues. Germline trimming cut 0 bases from V and 5 bases from J; bases unmatched to any gene: 8.